This T cell receptor (beta chain) was recorded in a study of blood T cell repertoires in COVID-19. Overall study context: The origin of the acute and convalescent COVID-19 samples was the United States, Italy and Spain.

Per the germline V gene, CDR1 is SGHTA and CDR2 is FQGNSA. Trimming shortened V by 5 bases and J by 2 bases, and 16 bases separated the two germline ends. This CDR3 spans 15 amino acids. TCRdb's table, derived via immunoSEQ multiplex PCR, lists solely in-frame clones and lacks some. This table has over 60,000 clones, approximately 89% appearing once. The chain joins TRBV7-2 to TRBJ2-7, with D perhaps matching TRBD2 (6 bases). The source of this sequence is a man older than 75 with acute or convalescent COVID-19. Material for sequencing was peripheral blood. The chain's CDR3 is CASSPGGASTYEQYF. DNA of the CDR3: TGTGCCAGCAGCCCCGGGGGAGCTTCGACCTACGAGCAGTACTTC.